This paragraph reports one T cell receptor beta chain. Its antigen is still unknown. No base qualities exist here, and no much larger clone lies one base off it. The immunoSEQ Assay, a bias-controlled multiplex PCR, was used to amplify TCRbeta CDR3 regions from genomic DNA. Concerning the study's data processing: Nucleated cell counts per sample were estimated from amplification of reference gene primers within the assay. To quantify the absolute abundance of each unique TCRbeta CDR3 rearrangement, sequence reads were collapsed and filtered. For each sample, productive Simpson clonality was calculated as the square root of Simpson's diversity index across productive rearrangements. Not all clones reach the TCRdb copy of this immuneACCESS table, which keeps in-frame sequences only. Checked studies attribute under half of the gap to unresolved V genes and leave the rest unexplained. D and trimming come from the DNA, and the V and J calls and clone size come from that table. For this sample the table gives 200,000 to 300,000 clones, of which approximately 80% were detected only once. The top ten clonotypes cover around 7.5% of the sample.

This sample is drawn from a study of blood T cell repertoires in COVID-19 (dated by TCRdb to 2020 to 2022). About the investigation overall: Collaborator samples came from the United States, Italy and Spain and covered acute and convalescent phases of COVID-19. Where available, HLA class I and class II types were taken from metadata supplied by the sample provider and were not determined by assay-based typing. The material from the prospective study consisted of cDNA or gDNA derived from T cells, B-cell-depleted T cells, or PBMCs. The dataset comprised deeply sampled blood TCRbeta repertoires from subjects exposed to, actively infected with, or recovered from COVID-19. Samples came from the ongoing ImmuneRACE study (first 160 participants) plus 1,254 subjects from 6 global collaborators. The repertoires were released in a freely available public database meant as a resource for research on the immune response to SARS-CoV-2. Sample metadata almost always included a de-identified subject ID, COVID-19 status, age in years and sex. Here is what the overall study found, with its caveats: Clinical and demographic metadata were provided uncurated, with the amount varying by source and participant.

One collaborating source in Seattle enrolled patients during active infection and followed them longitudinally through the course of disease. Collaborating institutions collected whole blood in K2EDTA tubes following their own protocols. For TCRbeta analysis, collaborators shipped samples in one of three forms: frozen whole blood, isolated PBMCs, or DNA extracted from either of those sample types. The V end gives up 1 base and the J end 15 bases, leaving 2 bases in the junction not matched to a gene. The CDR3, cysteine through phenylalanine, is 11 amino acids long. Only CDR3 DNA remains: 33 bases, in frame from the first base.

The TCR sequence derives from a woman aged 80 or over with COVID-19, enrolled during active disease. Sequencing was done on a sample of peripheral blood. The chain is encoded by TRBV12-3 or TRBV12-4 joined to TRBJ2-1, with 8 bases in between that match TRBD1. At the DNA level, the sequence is TGTGCCAGCAGTTTAGGACAGGGGTTGTTCTTC. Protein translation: CASSLGQGLFF.